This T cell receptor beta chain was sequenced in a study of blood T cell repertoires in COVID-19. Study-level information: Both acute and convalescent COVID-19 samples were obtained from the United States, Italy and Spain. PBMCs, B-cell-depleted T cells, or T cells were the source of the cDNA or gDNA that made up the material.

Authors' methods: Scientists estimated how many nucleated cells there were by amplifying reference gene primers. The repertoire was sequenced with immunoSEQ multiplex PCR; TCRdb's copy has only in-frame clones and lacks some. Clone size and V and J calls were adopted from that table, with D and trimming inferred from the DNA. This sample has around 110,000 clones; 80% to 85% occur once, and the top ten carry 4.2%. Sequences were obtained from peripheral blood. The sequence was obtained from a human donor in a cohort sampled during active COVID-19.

The CDR3 region has the DNA TGTGCCAGCAGTGAAGTCCGGAATCAGCCCCAGCATTTT. Translation gives CASSEVRNQPQHF. The chain joins TRBV2 to TRBJ1-5; D ambiguous. This CDR3 is 13 amino acids long. The germline V and J ends were trimmed by 1 base and 4 bases, with 5 bases remaining between them. Germline assignment: CDR1 SNHLY and CDR2 FYNNEI.